This is a list of T cell receptor beta chains from one sample in a study of vaccination and CD4 T cells after COVID-19. Antigens for these TCRs are unknown. TCRdb ran MiXCR on the PCR reads and lists one entry per CDR3 protein. The sample includes 15,000 to 20,000 distinct CDR3 sequences, about 50% of them seen just once. The sequencing input was CD4+ T cells from blood, cultured in vitro. The origin of the receptors is a human donor who had recovered from COVID-19. CDR3s leave out the opening cysteine and the closing phenylalanine or tryptophan. Clone size is shown for a subset of rows, as once, few, many or a class of expanded clone.

CDR3,size,V,length,J
ASRDRTSGPYEQY,-,TRBV6-1,13,TRBJ2-7
ASSLLDRGYGYT,few,TRBV2,12,TRBJ1-2
SARGHFYEQY,-,TRBV20-1,10,TRBJ2-7
SARVIDRRYGYT,-,TRBV20-1,12,TRBJ1-2
ASSSGPSVFQF,few,TRBV7-3,11,TRBJ2-1
AITSNGGIGDPYGYT,few,TRBV10-3,15,TRBJ1-2
ASSLRGDRGHEQY,once,TRBV4-3,13,TRBJ2-7
ASSLLLNTGETQY,-,TRBV28,13,TRBJ2-5
ASLVPQH,-,TRBV6-1,7,TRBJ1-5
ASSFFGRQSLSGNTIY,-,TRBV7-9,16,TRBJ1-3
ASSLELAVNIQY,few,TRBV11-2,12,TRBJ2-4
ASSPTQETQY,-,TRBV11-1,10,TRBJ2-5
SARVGTGSTDMQY,-,TRBV20-1,13,TRBJ2-3
ASSIDGGYGELF,-,TRBV7-6,12,TRBJ2-2
ATSDSQWADTQY,-,TRBV24-1,12,TRBJ2-3
ASSLDQGGPGTTQY,-,TRBV11-2,14,TRBJ2-5
ASSPGGERSYT,-,TRBV7-9,11,TRBJ1-2
ASGQGPYNEQF,few,TRBV6-1,11,TRBJ2-1
AISGQGVHQPQH,-,TRBV10-3,12,TRBJ1-5
ASSGGQGWVGTEAF,-,TRBV7-8,14,TRBJ1-1
ASSYSYGTGIGGTDTQY,-,TRBV6-5,17,TRBJ2-3
ASSPQGWGYT,-,TRBV2,10,TRBJ1-2
ASKPKGLAGGLWETQY,-,TRBV7-2,16,TRBJ2-5
ASGKDRNTGELF,-,TRBV5-1,12,TRBJ2-2
ASSEEDRVYEQY,-,TRBV19,12,TRBJ2-7
SARARGPGNTIY,few,TRBV20-1,12,TRBJ1-3
ASSSGLAGVTDTQY,few,TRBV7-2,14,TRBJ2-3
ATSAGQGLGEQY,-,TRBV24-1,12,TRBJ2-7
SATSRDNTGELF,few,TRBV20-1,12,TRBJ2-2
ASGGQYNSPLH,-,TRBV19,11,TRBJ1-6
ASSPNTDTQY,-,TRBV2,10,TRBJ2-3
ASGLVRETQY,-,TRBV2,10,TRBJ2-5
ASSFGRAGGYT,-,TRBV7-6,11,TRBJ1-2
ATSDAGSNTEAF,few,TRBV24-1,12,TRBJ1-1
ASKNRGPGVVETQY,few,TRBV19,14,TRBJ2-5
SASQGGWYGYT,-,TRBV20-1,11,TRBJ1-2
ASSLDSNYGYT,-,TRBV18,11,TRBJ1-2
ASSDEVGLHGYT,-,TRBV25-1,12,TRBJ1-2
AWRQGASGNTIY,-,TRBV30,12,TRBJ1-3
ASSPPGGWGTEAF,-,TRBV18,13,TRBJ1-1
ASSPGTSGRTIDTQY,-,TRBV11-1,15,TRBJ2-3
ASSQEGGVNQPQH,-,TRBV4-3,13,TRBJ1-5
ASSSQGLGDRR,-,TRBV11-1,11,TRBJ2-7
ASSLEARYNEQF,-,TRBV7-3,12,TRBJ2-1
ASLARGTYEQN,-,TRBV27,11,TRBJ2-7
ASSLGWQASSQGYT,few,TRBV7-9,14,TRBJ1-2
ASSSKRTSGTYNEQF,-,TRBV11-3,15,TRBJ2-1
ASSPMGPTGTGELF,-,TRBV18,14,TRBJ2-2
ASSTLGGNQETQY,few,TRBV5-1,13,TRBJ2-5
VSSFIAGLVNNEQF,once,TRBV7-2,14,TRBJ2-1
ASSYPSGSLSSYEQY,-,TRBV6-2/TRBV6-3,15,TRBJ2-7
ASSLGVAGGYEQY,once,TRBV7-9,13,TRBJ2-7
SARGGRGLNEQY,-,TRBV20-1,12,TRBJ2-7
ATSSNRGSGNTIY,few,TRBV15,13,TRBJ1-3
ASSSSGRGGLETQY,-,TRBV4-2,14,TRBJ2-5
ASSPPGTRADTQY,few,TRBV7-9,13,TRBJ2-3
ASSSRGGTGELF,-,TRBV7-3,12,TRBJ2-2
ASSSRQGANTGELF,few,TRBV7-9,14,TRBJ2-2
AWSVQGGGSPLH,few,TRBV30,12,TRBJ1-6
ATSRSGRQGRNQPQH,-,TRBV15,15,TRBJ1-5